This is a list of T cell receptor beta chains from one sample in a study of shared clonotypes between healthy human individuals. The protocol was immunoSEQ multiplex PCR, while the TCRdb copy is restricted to in-frame clones and leaves out a portion. The sample carries fewer than 400,000 clones, over 65% recorded once. Sequences were obtained from memory CD4+ T cells sorted from blood. Every receptor here comes from a man under 40 in good health. CDR3s include the opening cysteine and the closing phenylalanine or tryptophan. The order of the fields is J gene, clone size, D gene, V gene, CDR3 protein, CDR3 DNA. The D gene is left open where the match is weak. Clone size, where shown, is once, few, many, or a class for clones that have expanded.

j_call: TRBJ2-3; clone_size: NA; d_call: TRBD2; v_call: TRBV10-1; cdr3_aa: CASSDLTSGRARTDTQYF; cdr3_nt: TGCGCCAGCAGTGATCTAACTAGCGGGAGGGCTCGGACAGATACGCAGTATTTT
j_call: TRBJ2-5; clone_size: NA; d_call: TRBD1; v_call: TRBV11-3; cdr3_aa: CASSLTGPGQYQETQYF; cdr3_nt: TGTGCCAGCAGCTTAACCGGCCCGGGACAGTATCAAGAGACCCAGTACTTC
j_call: TRBJ2-3; clone_size: NA; d_call: TRBD2; v_call: TRBV5-1; cdr3_aa: CASRTSGNTDTQYF; cdr3_nt: TGCGCCAGCCGGACTAGCGGGAACACAGATACGCAGTATTTT
j_call: TRBJ2-1; clone_size: NA; d_call: NA; v_call: TRBV6-1; cdr3_aa: CASSVGHSGDEQFF; cdr3_nt: TGTGCCAGCAGTGTCGGACACTCGGGGGATGAGCAGTTCTTC
j_call: TRBJ1-1; clone_size: NA; d_call: NA; v_call: TRBV25-1; cdr3_aa: CASSVSGSHTEAFF; cdr3_nt: TGTGCCAGCAGTGTCTCCGGGTCCCACACTGAAGCTTTCTTT
j_call: TRBJ2-7; clone_size: NA; d_call: NA; v_call: TRBV4-1; cdr3_aa: CASSQDPGGLYEQYF; cdr3_nt: TGCGCCAGCAGCCAAGATCCCGGGGGCCTCTACGAGCAGTACTTC
j_call: TRBJ2-6; clone_size: once; d_call: NA; v_call: TRBV5-1; cdr3_aa: CASSLESGISSGANVLTF; cdr3_nt: TGCGCCAGCAGCTTGGAGTCCGGAATTAGCTCTGGGGCCAACGTCCTGACTTTC
j_call: TRBJ2-6; clone_size: NA; d_call: NA; v_call: TRBV2; cdr3_aa: CASSDKESGANVLTF; cdr3_nt: TGTGCCAGCAGTGATAAGGAATCTGGGGCCAACGTCCTGACTTTC
j_call: TRBJ1-1; clone_size: NA; d_call: NA; v_call: TRBV30; cdr3_aa: CAWTRPPHREGKNTEAFF; cdr3_nt: TGTGCCTGGACCCGACCCCCCCACAGGGAGGGAAAGAACACTGAAGCTTTCTTT
j_call: TRBJ2-2; clone_size: few; d_call: NA; v_call: TRBV18; cdr3_aa: CASSPVENTGELFF; cdr3_nt: TGTGCCAGCTCGCCCGTGGAGAATACCGGGGAGCTGTTTTTT
j_call: TRBJ1-2; clone_size: once; d_call: NA; v_call: TRBV6-5; cdr3_aa: CASSEQGVYGYTF; cdr3_nt: TGTGCCAGCAGCGAACAGGGCGTCTATGGCTACACCTTC
j_call: TRBJ2-2; clone_size: NA; d_call: TRBD1; v_call: TRBV5-1; cdr3_aa: CASSLVDYRMTGSSSGELFF; cdr3_nt: TGCGCCAGCAGCTTGGTCGATTATCGCATGACAGGGAGTTCTTCCGGGGAGCTGTTTTTT
j_call: TRBJ2-7; clone_size: NA; d_call: NA; v_call: TRBV2; cdr3_aa: CASSETEPQYF; cdr3_nt: TGTGCCAGCAGTGAAACGGAACCACAGTACTTC
j_call: TRBJ1-2; clone_size: NA; d_call: NA; v_call: TRBV19; cdr3_aa: CASTLRLGLFYGYTF; cdr3_nt: TGTGCCAGTACCCTCCGGCTGGGACTCTTCTATGGCTACACCTTC
j_call: TRBJ2-1; clone_size: NA; d_call: NA; v_call: TRBV7-2; cdr3_aa: CASGGGTSYNEQFF; cdr3_nt: TGTGCCAGCGGGGGCGGGACATCCTACAATGAGCAGTTCTTC
j_call: TRBJ2-7; clone_size: few; d_call: NA; v_call: TRBV2; cdr3_aa: CAISPRGLDEQYF; cdr3_nt: TGTGCCATCTCCCCTAGGGGACTCGACGAGCAGTACTTC
j_call: TRBJ1-4; clone_size: few; d_call: NA; v_call: TRBV11-2; cdr3_aa: CASSLLRGKGKLFF; cdr3_nt: TGTGCCAGCAGCTTACTGAGGGGCAAAGGAAAACTGTTTTTT
j_call: TRBJ2-3; clone_size: NA; d_call: TRBD2; v_call: TRBV9; cdr3_aa: CASSVEAGGTDTQYF; cdr3_nt: TGTGCCAGCAGCGTAGAAGCGGGGGGCACAGATACGCAGTATTTT
j_call: TRBJ2-1; clone_size: NA; d_call: TRBD1; v_call: TRBV10-3; cdr3_aa: CAISEYGTGSHNEQFF; cdr3_nt: TGTGCCATCAGTGAGTACGGGACAGGGTCCCACAATGAGCAGTTCTTC
j_call: TRBJ2-1; clone_size: once; d_call: NA; v_call: TRBV18; cdr3_aa: CASSPDRFEQFF; cdr3_nt: TGTGCCAGCTCACCGGATCGATTTGAGCAGTTCTTC
j_call: TRBJ2-2; clone_size: NA; d_call: NA; v_call: TRBV6-1; cdr3_aa: CASSVPGSGTGELFF; cdr3_nt: TGTGCCAGCAGTGTACCCGGTTCGGGGACCGGGGAGCTGTTTTTT
j_call: TRBJ2-3; clone_size: NA; d_call: TRBD2; v_call: TRBV5-4; cdr3_aa: CASSSGLAGEVGGDTQYF; cdr3_nt: TGTGCCAGCAGCTCGGGACTAGCGGGAGAGGTTGGGGGAGATACGCAGTATTTT